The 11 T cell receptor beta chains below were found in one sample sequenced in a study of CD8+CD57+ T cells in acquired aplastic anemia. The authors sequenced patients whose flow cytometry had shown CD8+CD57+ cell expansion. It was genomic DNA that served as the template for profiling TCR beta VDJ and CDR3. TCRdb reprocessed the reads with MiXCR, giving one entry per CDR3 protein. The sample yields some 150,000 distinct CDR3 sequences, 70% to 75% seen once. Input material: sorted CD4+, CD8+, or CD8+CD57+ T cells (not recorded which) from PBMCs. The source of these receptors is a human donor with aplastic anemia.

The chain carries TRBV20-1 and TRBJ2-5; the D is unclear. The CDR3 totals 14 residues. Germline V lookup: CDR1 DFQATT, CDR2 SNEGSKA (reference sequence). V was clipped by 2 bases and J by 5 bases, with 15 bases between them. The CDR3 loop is CSARQYFTGETQYF. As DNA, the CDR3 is TGCAGTGCTAGACAGTATTTTACCGGGGAGACCCAGTACTTC.

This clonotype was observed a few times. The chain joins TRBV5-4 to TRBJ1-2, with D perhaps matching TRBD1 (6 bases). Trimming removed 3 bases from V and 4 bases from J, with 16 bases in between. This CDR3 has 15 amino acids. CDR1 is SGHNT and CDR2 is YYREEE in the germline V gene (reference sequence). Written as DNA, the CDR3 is TGTGCCAGCAGCTCTGTGAACAGGGAAAGCTATGGCTACACCTTC. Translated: CASSSVNRESYGYTF. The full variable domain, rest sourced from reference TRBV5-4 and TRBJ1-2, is ETGVTQSPTHLIKTRGQQVTLRCSSQSGHNTVSWYQQALGQGPQFIFQYYREEENGRGNFPPRFSGLQFPNYSSELNVNALELDDSALYLCASSSVNRESYGYTFGSGTRLTVV.

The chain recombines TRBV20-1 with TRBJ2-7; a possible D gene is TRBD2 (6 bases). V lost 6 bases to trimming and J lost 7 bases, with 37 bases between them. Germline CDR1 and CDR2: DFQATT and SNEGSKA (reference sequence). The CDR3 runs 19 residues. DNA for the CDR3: TGCAGTGCCAGCAGTCCTTCTTTGGGAGGACCGTACTCCGCCCGGGAGCAGTACTTC. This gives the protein CSASSPSLGGPYSAREQYF.

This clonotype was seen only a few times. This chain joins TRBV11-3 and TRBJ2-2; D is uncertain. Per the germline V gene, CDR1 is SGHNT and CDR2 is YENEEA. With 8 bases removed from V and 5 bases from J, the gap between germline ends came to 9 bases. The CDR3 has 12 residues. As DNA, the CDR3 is TGTGCCAGCGGTAGTTGGACCGGGGAGCTGTTTTTT. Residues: CASGSWTGELFF.

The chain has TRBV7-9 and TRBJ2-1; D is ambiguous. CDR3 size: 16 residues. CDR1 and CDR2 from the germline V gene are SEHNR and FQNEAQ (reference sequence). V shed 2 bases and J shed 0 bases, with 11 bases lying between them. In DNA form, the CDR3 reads TGTGCCAGCAGCTTAAAGGGCAGTCCCTCCTACAATGAGCAGTTCTTC. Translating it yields CASSLKGSPSYNEQFF.

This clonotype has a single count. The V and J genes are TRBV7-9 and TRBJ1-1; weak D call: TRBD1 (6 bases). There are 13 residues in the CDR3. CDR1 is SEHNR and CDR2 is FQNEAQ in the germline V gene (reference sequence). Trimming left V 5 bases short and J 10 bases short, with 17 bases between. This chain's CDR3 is CASSRTDNEGAFF. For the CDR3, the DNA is TGTGCCAGCAGCCGGACAGACAATGAGGGAGCTTTCTTT.

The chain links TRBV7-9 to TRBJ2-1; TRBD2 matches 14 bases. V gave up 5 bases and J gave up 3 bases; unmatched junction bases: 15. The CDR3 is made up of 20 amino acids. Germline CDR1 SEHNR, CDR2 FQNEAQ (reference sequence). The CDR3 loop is CASSLNTGLAGEKGYNEQFF. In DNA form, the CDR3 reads TGTGCCAGCAGCCTGAATACGGGACTAGCGGGAGAAAAGGGCTACAATGAGCAGTTCTTC.

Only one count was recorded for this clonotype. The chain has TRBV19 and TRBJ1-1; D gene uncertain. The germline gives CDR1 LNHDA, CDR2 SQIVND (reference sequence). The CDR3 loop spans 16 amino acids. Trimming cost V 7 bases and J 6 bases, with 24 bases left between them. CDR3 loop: CASTSYLWTDGAEAFF. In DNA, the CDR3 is TGTGCCAGTACCTCGTATCTCTGGACTGACGGGGCTGAAGCTTTCTTT.

The CDR3 protein is CASSVGRENTEAFF. In nucleotides, the CDR3 is TGTGCCAGTAGTGTGGGACGGGAAAACACTGAAGCTTTCTTT. The chain links TRBV19 to TRBJ1-1; possibly TRBD1 for D (5 bases). Trimming took 5 bases from V and 2 from J, leaving 12 bases between them. Germline loops: CDR1 LNHDA, CDR2 SQIVND (reference sequence). The CDR3 length is 14 residues.

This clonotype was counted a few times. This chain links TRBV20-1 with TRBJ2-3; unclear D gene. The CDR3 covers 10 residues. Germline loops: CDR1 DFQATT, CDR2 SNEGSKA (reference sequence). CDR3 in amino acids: CSASTDTQYF. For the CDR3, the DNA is TGCAGCGCATCGACAGATACGCAGTATTTT.

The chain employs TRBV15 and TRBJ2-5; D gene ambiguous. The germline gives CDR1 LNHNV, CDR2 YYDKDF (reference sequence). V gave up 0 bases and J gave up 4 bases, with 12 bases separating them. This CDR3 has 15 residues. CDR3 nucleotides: TGTGCCACCAGCAGAGATAGGAATCAAGGAGAGACCCAGTACTTC. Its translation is CATSRDRNQGETQYF.